This T cell receptor (beta chain) originates from a study of PD-L1 blockade in urothelial cancer. The time point here: pretreatment peripheral blood. V was pared by 4 bases and J by 3 bases, with 2 bases of the junction left unmatched. Germline V gene sequence: CDR1 KGHSH, CDR2 LQKENI. The length of the CDR3 is 15 residues. The method was immunoSEQ multiplex PCR; TCRdb's version includes in-frame clones alone and lacks a portion of them. The repertoire consists of around 60,000 clones, with 65% to 90% occurring once and the leading ten covering 2.5% to 3.5%. The receptor was derived from a man aged 65 to 79 with urothelial cancer. This chain uses TRBV18 with TRBJ2-2; 10 bases fit TRBD2. The material sequenced was PBMCs, taken around atezolizumab (anti-PD-L1) treatment. DNA for the CDR3: TGTGCCAGCTCACTTCTAGCGGGAGACACCGGGGAGCTGTTTTTT. Its translation: CASSLLAGDTGELFF.